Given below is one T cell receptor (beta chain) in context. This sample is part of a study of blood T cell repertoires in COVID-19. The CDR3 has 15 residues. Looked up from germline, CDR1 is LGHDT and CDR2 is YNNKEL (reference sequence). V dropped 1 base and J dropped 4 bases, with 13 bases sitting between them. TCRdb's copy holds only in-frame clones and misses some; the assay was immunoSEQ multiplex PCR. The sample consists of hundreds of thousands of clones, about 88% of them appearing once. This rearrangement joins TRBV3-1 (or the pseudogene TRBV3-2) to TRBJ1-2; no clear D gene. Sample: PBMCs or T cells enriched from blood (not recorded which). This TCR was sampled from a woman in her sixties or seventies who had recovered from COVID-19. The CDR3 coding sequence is TGTGCCAGCAGCCAAGCTTTCTCCAGTGGCTATGGCTACACCTTC. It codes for CASSQAFSSGYGYTF.